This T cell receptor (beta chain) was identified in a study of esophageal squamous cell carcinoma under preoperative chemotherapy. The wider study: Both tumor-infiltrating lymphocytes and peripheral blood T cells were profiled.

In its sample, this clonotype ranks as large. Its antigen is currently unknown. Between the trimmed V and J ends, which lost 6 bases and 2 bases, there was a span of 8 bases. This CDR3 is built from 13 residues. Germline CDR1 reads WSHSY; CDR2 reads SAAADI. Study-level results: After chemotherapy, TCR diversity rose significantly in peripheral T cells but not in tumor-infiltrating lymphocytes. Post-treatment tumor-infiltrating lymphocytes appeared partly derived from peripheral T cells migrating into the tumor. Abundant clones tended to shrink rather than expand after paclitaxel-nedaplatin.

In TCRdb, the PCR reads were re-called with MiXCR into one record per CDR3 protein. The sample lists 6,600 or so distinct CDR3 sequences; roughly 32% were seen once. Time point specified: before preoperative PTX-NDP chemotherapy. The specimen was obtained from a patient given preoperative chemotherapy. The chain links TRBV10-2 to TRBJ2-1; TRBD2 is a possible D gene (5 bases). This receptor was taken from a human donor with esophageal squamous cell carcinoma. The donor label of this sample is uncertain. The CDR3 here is CASRLTTYNEQFF. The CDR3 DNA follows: TGCGCCAGCAGACTGACTACCTACAATGAGCAGTTCTTC.